This T cell receptor beta chain was obtained from a study of cytomegalovirus exposure and HLA in healthy donors. This clone was picked up one time. What it binds is unknown. Points from the study as a whole: For cytomegalovirus status, the classifier reportedly gave diagnoses with high specificity and sensitivity.

This CDR3 region has 15 residues. The junction had 9 bases not matched to a gene; V was cut back by 4 bases and J by 8 bases. Germline CDR1 KGHSH, CDR2 LQKENI. PCR amplification relied on 60 Vbeta primers (plus 13 Jbeta primers). TCRdb's copy holds only in-frame clones and misses some; the assay was immunoSEQ multiplex PCR. The sample contains around 150,000 clones, about 76% of which appear only once. What was sequenced was PBMCs. The source is a female donor in good health and CMV-seronegative. The chain links TRBV18 to TRBJ2-1; 9 positions agree with TRBD1. The CDR3 loop reads CASSLDRDRAYEQFF. DNA for the CDR3: TGTGCCAGCTCACTTGACCGGGACAGGGCCTATGAGCAGTTCTTC. Full variable domain (rest looked up from reference TRBV18 and TRBJ2-1): NAGVMQNPRHLVRRRGQEARLRCSPMKGHSHVYWYRQLPEEGLKFMVYLQKENIIDESGMPKERFSAEFPKEGPSILRIQQVVRGDSAAYFCASSLDRDRAYEQFFGPGTRLTVL.